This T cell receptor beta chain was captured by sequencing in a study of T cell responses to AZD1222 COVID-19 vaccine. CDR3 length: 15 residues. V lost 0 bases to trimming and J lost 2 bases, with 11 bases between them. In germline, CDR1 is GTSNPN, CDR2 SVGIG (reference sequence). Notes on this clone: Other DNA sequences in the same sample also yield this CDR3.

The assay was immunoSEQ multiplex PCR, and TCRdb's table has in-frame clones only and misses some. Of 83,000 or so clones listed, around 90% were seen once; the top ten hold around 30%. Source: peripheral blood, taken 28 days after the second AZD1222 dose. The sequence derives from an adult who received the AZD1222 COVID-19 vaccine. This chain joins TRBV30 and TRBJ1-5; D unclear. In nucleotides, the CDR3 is TGTGCCTGGAGTGTTGGAGGGTCGGGCAATCAGCCCCAGCATTTT. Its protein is CAWSVGGSGNQPQHF.